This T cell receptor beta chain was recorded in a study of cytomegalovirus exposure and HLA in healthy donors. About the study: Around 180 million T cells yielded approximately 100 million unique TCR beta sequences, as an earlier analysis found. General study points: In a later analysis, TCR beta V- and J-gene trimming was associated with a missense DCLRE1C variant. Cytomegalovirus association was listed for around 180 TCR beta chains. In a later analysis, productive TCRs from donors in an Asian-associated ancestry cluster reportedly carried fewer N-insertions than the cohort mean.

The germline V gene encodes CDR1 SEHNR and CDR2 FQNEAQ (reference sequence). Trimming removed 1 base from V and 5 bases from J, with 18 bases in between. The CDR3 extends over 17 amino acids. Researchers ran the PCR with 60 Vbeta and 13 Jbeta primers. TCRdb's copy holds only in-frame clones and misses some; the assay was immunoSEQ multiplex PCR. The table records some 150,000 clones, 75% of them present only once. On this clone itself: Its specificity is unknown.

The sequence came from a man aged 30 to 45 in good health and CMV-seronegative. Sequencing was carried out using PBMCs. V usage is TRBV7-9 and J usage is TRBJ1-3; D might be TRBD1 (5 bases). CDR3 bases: TGTGCCAGCAGCTTAGGCGAGCAGGGCCCCATGAGAAACACCATATATTTT. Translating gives CASSLGEQGPMRNTIYF.